The clone carrying this TCR beta chain was recorded only once. V was pared by 0 bases and J by 3 bases, with 3 bases of the junction left unmatched. Germline V gene data show CDR1 as SGHRS and CDR2 as YFSETQ. The CDR3 spans 15 residues. These data belong to a study of blood T cell repertoires in COVID-19. Study-level information: Specimens from acute and convalescent COVID-19 originated in the United States, Italy and Spain. PBMCs, B-cell-depleted T cells, or T cells provided the cDNA or gDNA that made up the material.

Per the original methods: By means of reference gene primer amplification, nucleated cell counts were estimated. Only in-frame clones appear in the TCRdb table, and some are missing; sequencing was by immunoSEQ multiplex PCR. Clone size and the V and J calls come from that table; the DNA yielded D and trimming. In the table there are approximately 70,000 clones, 85% to 90% of which are singletons. The chain joins TRBV5-1 to TRBJ2-3; 8 bases are shared with TRBD2. The material sequenced was peripheral blood. This receptor was taken from a man aged 65 to 85 with active or convalescent COVID-19. CDR3 nucleotides: TGCGCCAGCAGCTTGGCCGGCGGGAGGACAGATACGCAGTATTTT. Translation: CASSLAGGRTDTQYF.